This TCR beta chain stems from a study of patients and donors after allogeneic stem cell transplantation. In TCRdb, the RT-PCR reads were re-called with MiXCR into one record per CDR3 protein. The sample consists of about 110,000 distinct CDR3 sequences, 35% to 45% of them appearing once. J lost 8 bases, V lost 6 bases, and 11 bases had no gene match. This CDR3 comprises 15 residues. This clonotype was sampled from a human donor who was either an allogeneic HSCT recipient or a stem cell or donor lymphocyte infusion donor (not recorded which). It is not recorded whose cells these are; they may come from a transplant donor. Source material: blood, either unsorted or a sorted T cell fraction (not recorded which). The chain is built from TRBV12-3 or TRBV12-4 and TRBJ1-5; 9 bases align to TRBD1. The CDR3 DNA is TGTGCCAGCAGCTCAGGGACAGGGACTAGTGAGCCCCAGCATTTT. As protein: CASSSGTGTSEPQHF.